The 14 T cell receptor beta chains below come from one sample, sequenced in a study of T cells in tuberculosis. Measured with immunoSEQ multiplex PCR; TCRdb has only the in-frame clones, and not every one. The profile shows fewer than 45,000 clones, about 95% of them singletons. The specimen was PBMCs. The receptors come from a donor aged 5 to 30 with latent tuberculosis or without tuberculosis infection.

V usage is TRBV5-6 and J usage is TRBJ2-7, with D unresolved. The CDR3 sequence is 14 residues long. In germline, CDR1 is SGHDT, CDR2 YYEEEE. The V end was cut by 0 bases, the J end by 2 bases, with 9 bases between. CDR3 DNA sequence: TGTGCCAGCAGCTTGGGGCGGTCCACCTACGAGCAGTACTTC. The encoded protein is CASSLGRSTYEQYF.

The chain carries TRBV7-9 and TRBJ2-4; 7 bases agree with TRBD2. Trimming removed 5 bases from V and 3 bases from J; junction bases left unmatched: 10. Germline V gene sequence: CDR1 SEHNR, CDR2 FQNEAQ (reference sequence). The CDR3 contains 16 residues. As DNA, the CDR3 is TGTGCCAGCAGCCCTACGGGAGGTGTGGACAAAAACATTCAGTACTTC. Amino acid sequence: CASSPTGGVDKNIQYF.

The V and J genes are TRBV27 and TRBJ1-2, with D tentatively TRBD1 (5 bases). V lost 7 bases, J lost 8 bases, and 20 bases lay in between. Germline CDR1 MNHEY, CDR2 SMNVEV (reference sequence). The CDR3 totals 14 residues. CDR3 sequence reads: CASTPRLSKGGYTF. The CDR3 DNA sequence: TGTGCCAGCACCCCTAGACTGTCAAAGGGGGGCTACACCTTC.

The CDR3 nucleotides read TGTGCCAGCAGCCCCAGCCGACAGGGGTGGTATGGCTACACCTTC. Protein product: CASSPSRQGWYGYTF. This chain joins TRBV7-8 and TRBJ1-2; 8 nucleotides align to TRBD1. This CDR3 is built from 15 residues. From germline, CDR1 is SGHVS and CDR2 FQNEAQ. After removal of 5 bases from V and 5 bases from J, the junction contained 10 bases not matched to a gene.

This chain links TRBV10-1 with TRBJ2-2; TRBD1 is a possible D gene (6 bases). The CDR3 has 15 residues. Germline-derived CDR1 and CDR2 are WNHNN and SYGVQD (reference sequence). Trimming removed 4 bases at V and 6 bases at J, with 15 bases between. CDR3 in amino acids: CASSVSRGTAGELFF. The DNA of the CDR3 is TGCGCCAGCAGTGTTTCCAGGGGAACCGCCGGGGAGCTGTTTTTT.

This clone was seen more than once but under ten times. In DNA form, the CDR3 reads TGTGCCAGCAGCTTGGCACTAGCGGGGTCCTACGAGCAGTACTTC. Translated: CASSLALAGSYEQYF. The rearrangement links TRBV5-6 to TRBJ2-7; TRBD2 agrees at 10 bases. CDR3 size: 15 residues. Germline V gene sequence: CDR1 SGHDT, CDR2 YYEEEE. Trimming removed 0 bases from V and 1 base from J; junction bases left unmatched: 1.

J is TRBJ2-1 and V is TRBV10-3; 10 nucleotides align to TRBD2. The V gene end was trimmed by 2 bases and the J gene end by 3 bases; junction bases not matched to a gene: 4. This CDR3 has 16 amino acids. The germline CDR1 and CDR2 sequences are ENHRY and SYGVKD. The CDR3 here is CAISETSGIFYNEQFF. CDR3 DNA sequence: TGTGCCATCAGTGAGACTAGCGGGATTTTCTACAATGAGCAGTTCTTC.

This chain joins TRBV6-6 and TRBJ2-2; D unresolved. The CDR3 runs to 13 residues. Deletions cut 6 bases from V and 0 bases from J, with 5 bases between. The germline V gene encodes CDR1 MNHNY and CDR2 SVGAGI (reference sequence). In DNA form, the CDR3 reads TGTGCCAGCAGGGTAGCGAACACCGGGGAGCTGTTTTTT. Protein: CASRVANTGELFF.

DNA of the CDR3: TGTGCCAGCAGTTTTAGCTCCTACAATGAGCAGTTCTTC. As protein: CASSFSSYNEQFF. This chain links TRBV27 with TRBJ2-1; no reliable D call. Germline CDR1 and CDR2: MNHEY and SMNVEV (reference sequence). The CDR3 has 13 amino acids. V lost 3 bases and J 0 bases, leaving 3 bases between the germline ends.

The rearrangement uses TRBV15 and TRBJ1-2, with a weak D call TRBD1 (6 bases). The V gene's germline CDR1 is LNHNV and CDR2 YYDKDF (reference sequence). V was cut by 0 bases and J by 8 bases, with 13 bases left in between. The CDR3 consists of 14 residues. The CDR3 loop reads CATSRDKTGSGYTF. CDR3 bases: TGTGCCACCAGCAGAGATAAAACAGGGAGCGGCTACACCTTC.

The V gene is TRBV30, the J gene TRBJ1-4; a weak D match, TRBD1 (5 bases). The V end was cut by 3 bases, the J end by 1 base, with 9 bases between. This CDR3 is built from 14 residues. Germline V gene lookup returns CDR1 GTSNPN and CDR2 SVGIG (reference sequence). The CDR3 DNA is TGTGCCTGGAGCGCGGGGGGAACTAATGAAAAACTGTTTTTT. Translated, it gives CAWSAGGTNEKLFF.

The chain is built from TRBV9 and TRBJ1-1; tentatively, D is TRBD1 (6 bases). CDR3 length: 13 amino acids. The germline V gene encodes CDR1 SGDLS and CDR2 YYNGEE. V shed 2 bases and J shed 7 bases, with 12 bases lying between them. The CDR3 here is CASSVSQGNEAFF. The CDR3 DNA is TGTGCCAGCAGCGTGTCGCAGGGGAATGAAGCTTTCTTT.

The CDR3 loop reads CASSEHRGTTPRGYEQYF. The CDR3 nucleotides read TGTGCCAGCAGTGAACACAGGGGAACAACCCCCCGCGGGTACGAGCAGTACTTC. The genes are TRBV25-1 and TRBJ2-7; 7 bases agree with TRBD1. CDR1 is MGHDK and CDR2 is SYGVNS in the germline V gene. The CDR3 spans 18 residues. V shed 2 bases and J 4 bases; nucleotides not matched to a gene: 17.

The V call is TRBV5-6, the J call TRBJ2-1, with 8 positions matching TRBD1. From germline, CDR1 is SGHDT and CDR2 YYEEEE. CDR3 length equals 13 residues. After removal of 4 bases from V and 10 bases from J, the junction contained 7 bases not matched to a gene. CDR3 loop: CASSDSGGNEQFF. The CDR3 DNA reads TGTGCCAGCAGCGACTCAGGGGGCAACGAGCAGTTCTTC.